Sequencing of this T cell receptor (beta chain) was carried out in a study of beta chain features in type 1 diabetes. Trimming cost V 6 bases and J 1 base; bases outside gene matches: 3. Germline V gene lookup returns CDR1 SGHDT and CDR2 YYEEEE. The CDR3 runs 13 residues. The sequenced template was cDNA made from the entire isolated RNA. The repertoire was sequenced with immunoSEQ multiplex PCR; TCRdb's copy has only in-frame clones and lacks some. The table lists about 150,000 clones, approximately 52% of them singletons, with roughly 0.4% in the top ten. The sequenced material came from Tregs from blood. The clonotype comes from a man aged 18-30 years in good health. This chain connects TRBV5-6 to TRBJ2-7; 8 bases line up with TRBD1. The CDR3 DNA reads TGTGCCAGCAAGCAGGGGGCGTCCTACGAGCAGTACTTC. It translates to CASKQGASYEQYF.